The clone carrying this T cell receptor beta chain was counted a few times. In making diagnoses, clinical symptoms, serum thyroxine and TRAb, thyroid ultrasound and orbital computed tomography were all used. The data derive from a study of T cells in Graves' hyperthyroidism and ophthalmopathy. Trimming removed 0 bases from V and 1 base from J, with 19 bases in between. This CDR3 is built from 19 residues. The V gene's germline CDR1 is SGHAT and CDR2 FQNNGV. Using RNA transcripts as the source, TCR beta CDR3 regions were amplified. The TCR CDR3 first-round RT-PCR relied on the HTBI primer set. TCRdb recomputed calls from the multiplex PCR reads with MiXCR, one row per CDR3 protein. The sample has about 480,000 distinct CDR3 sequences; around 22% are singletons.

The source is a woman in her thirties with Graves' ophthalmopathy. The V call is TRBV11-2, the J call TRBJ2-4; tentatively, D is TRBD1 (5 bases). The source material was blood. The CDR3 DNA reads as TGTGCCAGCAGCTTAGATAATCTTAGGGGTACGATGGCCAAAAACATTCAGTACTTC. This encodes CASSLDNLRGTMAKNIQYF. The full variable domain, in which reference TRBV11-2 and TRBJ2-4 provide the parts outside the CDR3, is EAGVAQSPRYKIIEKRQSVAFWCNPISGHATLYWYQQILGQGPKLLIQFQNNGVVDDSQLPKDRFSAERLKGVDSTLKIQPAKLEDSAVYLCASSLDNLRGTMAKNIQYFGAGTRLSVL.